The rows below give T cell receptor beta chains drawn from one sample of a study of T-cell reconstitution after alpha-beta-depleted transplantation in children. TCRdb reanalysed the PCR reads using MiXCR and keeps one entry per CDR3 protein. The profile shows hundreds of thousands of distinct CDR3 sequences, approximately 22% of them singletons. Here the sequenced sample was PBMCs, mostly from graft donor cells, taken 360 days after TCRalphabeta/CD19-depleted stem cell transplant. Receptor source: a boy under three years old who had a stem cell transplant for acute myeloid leukemia, so the T cells may come from the graft donor. The conserved cysteine and the conserved F or W are not part of the CDR3 here.

v_gene,j_gene,CDR3aa
TRBV27,TRBJ2-7,ASSSNQPYEQY
TRBV5-1,TRBJ2-2,ASSLGHAVETGELF
TRBV28,TRBJ1-2,ASGVAGGEPYGYT
TRBV4-1,TRBJ2-1,ASSQQGSRSYNEQF
TRBV20-1,TRBJ2-2,SASGQMNTGELF
TRBV6-1,TRBJ2-3,ASTYRQGLRGNTQY
TRBV2,TRBJ2-1,ASSEEADVEQF
TRBV4-3,TRBJ2-5,ASSQDRQPQETQY
TRBV7-2,TRBJ2-5,ASSLGPAGGPQETQY
TRBV4-1,TRBJ1-6,ASSRYGQGKNSPLH
TRBV12-3/TRBV12-4,TRBJ1-1,ASSFREGGEAF
TRBV6-5,TRBJ1-1,ASSSRTGGTLEAF
TRBV5-6,TRBJ2-1,ASSLGYRDEQF
TRBV5-5,TRBJ2-3,ASSLGTSGGGDTQY
TRBV20-1,TRBJ2-6,SAYRDRVTGANVLT
TRBV20-1,TRBJ1-2,SASTGEAANYGYT
TRBV12-3/TRBV12-4,TRBJ1-5,ASSLTKNNQPQH
TRBV20-1,TRBJ2-6,SAKVPGGRSGANVLT
TRBV6-2/TRBV6-3,TRBJ1-5,ASRAGQGLNQPQH
TRBV11-2,TRBJ2-2,ASSSARTGRNTGELF
TRBV12-3/TRBV12-4,TRBJ1-1,ASSLNWEDAEAF
TRBV20-1,TRBJ2-3,SARGTSGGPDTQY
TRBV12-3/TRBV12-4,TRBJ2-1,ASSPGFFREQF
TRBV12-3/TRBV12-4,TRBJ1-2,ASSLGTGVLPYGYT
TRBV5-1,TRBJ2-4,ASSLAPGATNIQY
TRBV7-2,TRBJ2-1,ASSGLAGAANEQF
TRBV12-3/TRBV12-4,TRBJ1-2,ASSPDRVGGYT
TRBV6-2/TRBV6-3,TRBJ2-1,ASSPKVLAGRDNEQF
TRBV5-6,TRBJ2-1,ASSPLNLAGGPYNEQF
TRBV4-3,TRBJ2-2,ASSHHRDRLDTGELF
TRBV6-1,TRBJ1-4,ASSIQTGGEKLF
TRBV12-3/TRBV12-4,TRBJ1-1,ASSPSMVAQAF
TRBV6-5,TRBJ1-2,ASSYRVTDYGYT
TRBV12-3/TRBV12-4,TRBJ1-1,ASSLSQKNTEAF
TRBV27,TRBJ2-7,ASSWTGRGYEQY
TRBV4-3,TRBJ2-2,ASSHYNYDGELF
TRBV10-3,TRBJ1-4,AISEGGDEKLF
TRBV20-1,TRBJ2-3,SASKGGSDTQY
TRBV6-2/TRBV6-3,TRBJ2-2,ASSDRAANTGELF
TRBV21-1,TRBJ2-6,ASSKASRGGNPSGANVLT
TRBV6-2/TRBV6-3,TRBJ2-7,ASSYPRDRGAYEQY
TRBV7-8,TRBJ2-1,ASSTNGAGGPSNEQF
TRBV20-1,TRBJ1-1,SAPLFEAF
TRBV10-3,TRBJ2-1,AISELSTSEGNEQF
TRBV6-1,TRBJ2-3,ATQWAVSTDTQY
TRBV12-3/TRBV12-4,TRBJ1-5,ASREGDQPQH
TRBV7-9,TRBJ2-3,AREGQGPDTQY